This T cell receptor (beta chain) was captured in a study of OX40 agonist ivuxolimab in advanced cancers. Whole-study findings and limits: CD4+ and CD8+ blood T cells expanded clonally by week 6 at 0.1 to 3.0 mg/kg. In a subset of nonresponders, normalized T-cell clonal expansion was also low.

Clones were read by immunoSEQ multiplex PCR, and TCRdb kept only the in-frame ones, dropping some. The sample contains tens of thousands of clones, around nine tenths of which appear only once. The table lists this clone with a count of one. Its cognate antigen is unknown. Looked up from germline, CDR1 is SGHRS and CDR2 is YFSETQ. V dropped 0 bases and J dropped 0 bases, with 9 bases sitting between them. The CDR3 consists of 15 residues. The chain joins TRBV5-1 to TRBJ2-5, with D perhaps given as TRBD1 or TRBD2 (5 bases each). This TCR derives from an adult with an advanced solid tumor such as melanoma, head and neck, liver or kidney cancer. This material consisted of CD4+ or CD8+ T cells sorted from blood, taken in a trial of the OX40 agonist ivuxolimab. Written as DNA, the CDR3 is TGCGCCAGCAGCTTGGATGTGGGACACCAAGAGACCCAGTACTTC. Its translation: CASSLDVGHQETQYF.